This T cell receptor beta chain was sequenced for a study of human T cells and chemical hapten exposure. Specified time point: patch test 1, 2 weeks after DPC sensitization. Treatment denoted: therapeutic diphenylcyclopropenone sensitization with weekly scalp DPC. There are many counts of this clonotype. Its antigen is still unknown. Broader study findings: TCRs at a frequency above 1 in 1000 stayed unchanged with DPC sensitization.

V was pared by 6 bases and J by 0 bases, with 10 bases between. CDR1 and CDR2 (germline): DFQATT, SNEGSKA (reference sequence). This CDR3 spans 13 amino acids. TCRdb ran MiXCR on the RACE reads and lists one entry per CDR3 protein. The table lists 90,000 or so distinct CDR3 sequences, 10% to 13% of them singletons. This specimen consisted of whole blood, obtained in connection with sensitization to the hapten diphenylcyclopropenone (DPC). The receptor was derived from a man aged 40-50 years with alopecia areata. Some clones in this sample may be carry-over from other donors' samples. The J gene is TRBJ2-3, the V gene TRBV20-1, with D perhaps matching TRBD1 (5 bases). The CDR3 DNA sequence: TGCAGTGCCCACAGGTGGAGCACAGATACGCAGTATTTT. Translated, it gives CSAHRWSTDTQYF.